The subject of this entry is one T cell receptor (beta chain). V lost 2 bases, J lost 5 bases, and 11 bases lay in between. The germline V gene has CDR1 SGHVS and CDR2 FQNEAQ. CDR3 size: 14 residues. Total RNA was isolated from unfractionated whole blood. This sample is part of a study of human T cells and chemical hapten exposure. One entry per CDR3 protein, called by TCRdb with MiXCR from the 5' RACE reads. This table has roughly 110,000 distinct CDR3 sequences, approximately 19% appearing once. This clonotype was sampled from a human donor in good health. The genes are TRBV7-8 and TRBJ2-3, with D hard to call. CDR3 bases: TGTGCCAGCAGCTTAATTCGGATCGGAGATACGCAGTATTTT. Amino acid sequence: CASSLIRIGDTQYF.